This TCR beta chain was profiled in a study of shared clonotypes between healthy human individuals. Study details: The study drew on two women and a few men aged 18 to 49 as donors.

Trimming at V came to 8 bases and at J to 0 bases, leaving 4 bases not matched to a gene. CDR1 and CDR2 (germline): LNHDA, SQIVND (reference sequence). The CDR3 has 14 residues. TCRdb's table, derived via immunoSEQ multiplex PCR, lists solely in-frame clones and lacks some. The repertoire has about 640,000 clones, approximately 79% of them found once; the top ten carry less than 2%. Sequencing used memory CD4+ T cells sorted from blood. Subset noted: CD45RA-negative fraction. The sequence was obtained from a woman aged 25 to 39 in good health. V is TRBV19 and J is TRBJ1-3; 7 bases are shared with TRBD1. The CDR3 loop is CASRTGHSGNTIYF. The CDR3 nucleotides read TGTGCCAGTCGGACAGGCCACTCTGGAAACACCATATATTTT.